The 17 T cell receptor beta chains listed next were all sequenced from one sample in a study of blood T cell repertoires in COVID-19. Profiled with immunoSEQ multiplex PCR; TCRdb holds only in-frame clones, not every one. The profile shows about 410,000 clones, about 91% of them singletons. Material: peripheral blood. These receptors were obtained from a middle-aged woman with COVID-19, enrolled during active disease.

This CDR3 reads CASGYFRQGQEKLFF. CDR3 nucleotides: TGTGCCAGCGGGTATTTTAGACAGGGGCAGGAAAAACTGTTTTTT. The rearrangement links TRBV28 to TRBJ1-4; TRBD1 matches 8 bases. Germline trimming cut 8 bases from V and 8 bases from J; bases unmatched to any gene: 13. The length of the CDR3 is 15 residues. The V gene's germline CDR1 is MDHEN and CDR2 SYDVKM.

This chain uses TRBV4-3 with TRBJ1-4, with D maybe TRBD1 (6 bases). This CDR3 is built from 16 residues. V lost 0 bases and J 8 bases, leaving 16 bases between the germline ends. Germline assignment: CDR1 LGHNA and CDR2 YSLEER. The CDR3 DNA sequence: TGCGCCAGCAGCCAAGATTGGGCAGGGGTGTTGGAAAAACTGTTTTTT. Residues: CASSQDWAGVLEKLFF.

CDR3 DNA: TGTGCCAGTAGTATGTATCTAGCGGGGGGAACAGATACGCAGTATTTT. Translation gives CASSMYLAGGTDTQYF. The V call is TRBV19, the J call TRBJ2-3, with 11 bases that match TRBD2. Germline CDR1 is LNHDA and CDR2 is SQIVND (reference sequence). Trimming took 3 bases from V and 3 from J; bases not matched to a gene: 5. The CDR3 consists of 16 residues.

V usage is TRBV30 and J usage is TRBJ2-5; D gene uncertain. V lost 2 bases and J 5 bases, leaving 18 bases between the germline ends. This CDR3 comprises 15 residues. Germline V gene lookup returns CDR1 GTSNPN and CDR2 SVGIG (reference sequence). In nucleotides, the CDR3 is TGTGCCTGGAGTAACTCCGATCCTGTTATGGAGACCCAGTACTTC. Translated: CAWSNSDPVMETQYF.

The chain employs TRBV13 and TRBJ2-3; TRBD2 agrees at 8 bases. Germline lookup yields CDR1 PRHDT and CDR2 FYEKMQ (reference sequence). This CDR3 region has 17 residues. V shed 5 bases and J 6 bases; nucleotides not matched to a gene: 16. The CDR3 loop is CASSLGAGGLLGDTQYF. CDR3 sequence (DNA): TGTGCCAGCAGCCTGGGGGCGGGAGGACTCTTGGGGGATACGCAGTATTTT.

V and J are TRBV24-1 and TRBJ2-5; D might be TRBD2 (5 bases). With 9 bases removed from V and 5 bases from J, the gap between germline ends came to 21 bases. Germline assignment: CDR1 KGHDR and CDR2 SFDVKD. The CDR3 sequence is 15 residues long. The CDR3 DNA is TGTGCCACCGGCGGGTCACCCGGACGGCAGGAGACCCAGTACTTC. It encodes CATGGSPGRQETQYF.

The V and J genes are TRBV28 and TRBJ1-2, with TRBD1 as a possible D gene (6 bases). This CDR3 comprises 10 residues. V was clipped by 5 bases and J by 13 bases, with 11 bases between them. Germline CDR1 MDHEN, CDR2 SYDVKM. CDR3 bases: TGTGCCAGCAGTCTGGACAGACCCACCTTC. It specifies CASSLDRPTF.

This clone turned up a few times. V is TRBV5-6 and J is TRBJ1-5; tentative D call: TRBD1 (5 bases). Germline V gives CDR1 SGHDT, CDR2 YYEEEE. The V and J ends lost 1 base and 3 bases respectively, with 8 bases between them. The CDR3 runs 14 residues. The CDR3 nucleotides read TGTGCCAGCAGCTTGCGCAGGGCCAATCAGCCCCAGCATTTT. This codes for CASSLRRANQPQHF.

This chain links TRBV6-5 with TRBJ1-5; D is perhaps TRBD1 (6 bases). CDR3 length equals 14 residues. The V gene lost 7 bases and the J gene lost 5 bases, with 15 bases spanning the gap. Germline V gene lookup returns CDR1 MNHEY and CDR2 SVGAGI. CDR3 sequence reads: CASILDRPDQPQHF. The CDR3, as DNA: TGTGCCAGCATTTTAGACAGGCCGGATCAGCCCCAGCATTTT.

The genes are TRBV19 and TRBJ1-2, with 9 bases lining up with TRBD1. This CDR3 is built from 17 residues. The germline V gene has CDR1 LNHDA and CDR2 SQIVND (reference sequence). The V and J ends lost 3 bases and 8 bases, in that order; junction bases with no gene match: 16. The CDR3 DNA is TGTGCCAGTAGTATGACCGCTCGGGACAGGGAAGTTCAGGGCTACACCTTC. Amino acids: CASSMTARDREVQGYTF.

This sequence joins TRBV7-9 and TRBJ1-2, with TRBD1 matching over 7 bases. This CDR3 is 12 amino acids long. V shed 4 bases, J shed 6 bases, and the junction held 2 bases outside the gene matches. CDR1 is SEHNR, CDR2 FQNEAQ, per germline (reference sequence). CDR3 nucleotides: TGTGCCAGCAGCTCCGGACAGGATGGCTACACCTTC. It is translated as CASSSGQDGYTF.

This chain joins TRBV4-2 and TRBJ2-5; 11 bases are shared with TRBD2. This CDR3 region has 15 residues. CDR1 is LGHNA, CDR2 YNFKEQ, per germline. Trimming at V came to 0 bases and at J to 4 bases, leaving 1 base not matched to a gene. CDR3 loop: CASSQDSGGAETQYF. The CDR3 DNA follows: TGTGCCAGCAGCCAAGATAGCGGGGGGGCAGAGACCCAGTACTTC.

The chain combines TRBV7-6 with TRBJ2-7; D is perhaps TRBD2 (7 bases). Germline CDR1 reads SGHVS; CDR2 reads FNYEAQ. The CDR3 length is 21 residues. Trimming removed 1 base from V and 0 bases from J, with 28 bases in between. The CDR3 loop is CASSLGRGGRAGASSSYEQYF. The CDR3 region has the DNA TGTGCCAGCAGCTTAGGCAGAGGGGGTCGGGCGGGGGCTTCAAGCTCCTACGAGCAGTACTTC.

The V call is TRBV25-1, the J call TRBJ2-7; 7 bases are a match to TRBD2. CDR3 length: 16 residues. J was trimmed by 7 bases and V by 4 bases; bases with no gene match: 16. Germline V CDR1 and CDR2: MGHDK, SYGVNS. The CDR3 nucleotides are TGTGCCAGCAGTGGCTATAGCGGGCGGGTTTCGGTTGAGCAGTACTTC. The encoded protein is CASSGYSGRVSVEQYF.

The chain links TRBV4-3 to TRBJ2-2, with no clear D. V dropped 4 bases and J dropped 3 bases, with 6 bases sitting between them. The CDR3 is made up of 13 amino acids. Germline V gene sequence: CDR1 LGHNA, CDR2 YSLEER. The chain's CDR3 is CASSRHDTGELFF. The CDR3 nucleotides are TGCGCCAGCAGCCGACACGACACCGGGGAGCTGTTTTTT.

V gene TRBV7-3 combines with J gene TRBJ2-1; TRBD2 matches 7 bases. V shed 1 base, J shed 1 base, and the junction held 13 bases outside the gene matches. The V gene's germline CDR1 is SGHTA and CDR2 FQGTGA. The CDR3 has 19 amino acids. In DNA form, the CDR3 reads TGTGCCAGCAGCTTAAGGCGGGAGCCCTTAGTGGGGTCCTACAATGAGCAGTTCTTC. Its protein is CASSLRREPLVGSYNEQFF.

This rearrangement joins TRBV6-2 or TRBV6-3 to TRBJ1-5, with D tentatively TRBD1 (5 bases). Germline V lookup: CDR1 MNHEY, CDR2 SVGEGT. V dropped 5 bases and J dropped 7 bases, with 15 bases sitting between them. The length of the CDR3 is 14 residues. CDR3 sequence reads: CASSPGRDKQPQHF. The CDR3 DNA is TGTGCCAGCAGTCCCGGCAGGGATAAGCAGCCCCAGCATTTT.